The present T cell receptor (beta chain) was sequenced within a study of T cells in Graves' hyperthyroidism and ophthalmopathy. Study-wide results and limits: Stable hyperthyroidism was separated from ophthalmopathy by a model based on 13 V-J features.

Amplification of TCR beta CDR3 regions used RNA as the template. First-round RT-PCR of the TCR CDR3 relied on the HTBI primer set. TCRdb reanalysed the multiplex PCR reads using MiXCR and keeps one entry per CDR3 protein. The sample yields hundreds of thousands of distinct CDR3 sequences, about two fifths seen once. CDR3 length: 12 residues. V lost 2 bases, J lost 7 bases, and 9 bases lay in between. Germline V gene data show CDR1 as SGHVS and CDR2 as FNYEAQ. Stability of Graves' hyperthyroidism was defined as absent ophthalmopathy progression within 18 months. This clonotype was counted once. The target antigen is unknown.

The clonotype originates from a man aged 18 to 29 with Graves' hyperthyroidism. The chain carries TRBV7-6 and TRBJ2-7, with D tentatively TRBD1 or TRBD2 (5 bases each). Sequenced material: blood. CDR3 coding DNA: TGTGCCAGCAGCTTAAGGGACGGGGAGCAGTACTTC. It codes for CASSLRDGEQYF. The complete variable domain, with remaining parts taken from reference TRBV7-6 and TRBJ2-7, reads GAGVSQSPRYKVTKRGQDVALRCDPISGHVSLYWYRQALGQGPEFLTYFNYEAQQDKSGLPNDRFSAERPEGSISTLTIQRTEQRDSAMYRCASSLRDGEQYFGPGTRLTVT.